This T cell receptor (beta chain) was sequenced for a study of blood T cell repertoires in COVID-19. About the study: The analysed material was cDNA or gDNA that came from T cells, B-cell-depleted T cells, or PBMCs.

Original data processing: Amplification with reference gene primers provided the estimates of nucleated cell counts. The protocol was immunoSEQ multiplex PCR, while the TCRdb copy is restricted to in-frame clones and leaves out a portion. V and J calls plus clone size are reproduced from that table; the DNA served to infer D and trimming. The table records roughly 200,000 clones, more than 85% of them present only once. CDR3 length: 14 amino acids. After removal of 4 bases from V and 6 bases from J, the junction contained 3 bases not matched to a gene. Germline V gene sequence: CDR1 LNHDA, CDR2 SQIVND (reference sequence).

The gene calls are TRBV19 and TRBJ2-2, with TRBD1 matching over 9 bases. The specimen was peripheral blood. The receptor comes from a man aged 40-50 years with active or convalescent COVID-19. DNA for the CDR3: TGTGCCAGTAGTAGTACAGGGGGCCCCGGGGAGCTGTTTTTT. It yields the protein CASSSTGGPGELFF.